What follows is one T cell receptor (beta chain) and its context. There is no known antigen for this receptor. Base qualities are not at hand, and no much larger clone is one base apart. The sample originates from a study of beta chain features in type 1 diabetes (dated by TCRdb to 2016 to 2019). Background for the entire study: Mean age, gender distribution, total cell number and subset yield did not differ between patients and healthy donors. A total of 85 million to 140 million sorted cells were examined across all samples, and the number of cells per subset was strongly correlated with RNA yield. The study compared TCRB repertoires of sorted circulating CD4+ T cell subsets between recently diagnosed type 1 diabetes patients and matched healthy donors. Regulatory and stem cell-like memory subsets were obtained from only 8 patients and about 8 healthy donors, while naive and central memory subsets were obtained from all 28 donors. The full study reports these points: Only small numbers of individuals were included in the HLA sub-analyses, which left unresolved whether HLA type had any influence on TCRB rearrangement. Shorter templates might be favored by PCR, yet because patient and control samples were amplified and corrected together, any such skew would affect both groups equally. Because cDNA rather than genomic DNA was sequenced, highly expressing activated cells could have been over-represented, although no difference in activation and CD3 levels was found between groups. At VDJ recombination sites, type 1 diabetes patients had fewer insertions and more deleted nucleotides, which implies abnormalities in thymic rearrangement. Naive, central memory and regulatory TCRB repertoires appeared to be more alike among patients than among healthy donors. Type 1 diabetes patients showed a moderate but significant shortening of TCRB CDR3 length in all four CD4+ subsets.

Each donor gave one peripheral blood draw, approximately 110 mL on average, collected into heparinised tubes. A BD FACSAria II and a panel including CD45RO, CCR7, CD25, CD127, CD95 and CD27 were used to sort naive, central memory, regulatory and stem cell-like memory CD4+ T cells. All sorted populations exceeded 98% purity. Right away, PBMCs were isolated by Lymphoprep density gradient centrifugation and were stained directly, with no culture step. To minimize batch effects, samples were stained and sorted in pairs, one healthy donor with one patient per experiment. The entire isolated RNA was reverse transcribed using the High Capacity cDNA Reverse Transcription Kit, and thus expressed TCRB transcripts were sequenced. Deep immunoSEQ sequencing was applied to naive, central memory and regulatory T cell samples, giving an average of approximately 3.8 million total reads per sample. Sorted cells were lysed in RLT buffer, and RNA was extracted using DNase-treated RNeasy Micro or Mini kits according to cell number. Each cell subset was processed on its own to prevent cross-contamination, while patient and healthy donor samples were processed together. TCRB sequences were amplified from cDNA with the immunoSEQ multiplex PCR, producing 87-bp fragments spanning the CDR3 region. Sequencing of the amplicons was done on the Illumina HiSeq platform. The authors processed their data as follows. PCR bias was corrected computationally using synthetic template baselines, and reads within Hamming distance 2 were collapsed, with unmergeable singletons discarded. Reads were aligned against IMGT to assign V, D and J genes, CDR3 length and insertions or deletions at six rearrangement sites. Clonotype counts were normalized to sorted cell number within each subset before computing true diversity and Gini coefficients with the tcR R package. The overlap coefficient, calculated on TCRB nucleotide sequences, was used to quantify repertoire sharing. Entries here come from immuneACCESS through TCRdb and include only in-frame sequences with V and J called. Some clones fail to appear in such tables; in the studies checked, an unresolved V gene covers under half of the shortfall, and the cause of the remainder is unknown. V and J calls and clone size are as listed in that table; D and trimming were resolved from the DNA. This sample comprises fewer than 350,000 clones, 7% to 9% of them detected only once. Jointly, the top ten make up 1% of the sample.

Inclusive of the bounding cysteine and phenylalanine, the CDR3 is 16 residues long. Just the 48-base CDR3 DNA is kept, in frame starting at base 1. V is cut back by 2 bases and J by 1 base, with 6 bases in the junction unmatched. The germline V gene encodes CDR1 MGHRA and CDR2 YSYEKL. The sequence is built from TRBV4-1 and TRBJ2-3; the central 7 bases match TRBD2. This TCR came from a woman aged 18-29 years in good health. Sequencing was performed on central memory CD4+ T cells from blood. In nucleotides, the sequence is TGCGCCAGCAGCCAAACGGGCGGGGGTGGCACAGATACGCAGTATTTT. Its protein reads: CASSQTGGGGTDTQYF.